A single sample gave rise to the 23 T cell receptor beta chains below, sequenced in a study of identical twins. TCRdb re-derived calls from the 5' RACE reads in MiXCR, one entry per CDR3 protein. The table lists a few hundred thousand distinct CDR3 sequences, more than 9% of them singletons. Sequencing used memory T cells sorted from blood. The receptors were sampled from a man aged 50-60 years in good health.

This chain uses TRBV24-1 with TRBJ2-3, with D maybe TRBD2 (5 bases). From germline, CDR1 is KGHDR and CDR2 SFDVKD. Trimming pared 3 bases from V and 6 bases from J, leaving 12 bases between. There are 14 residues in the CDR3. This CDR3 reads CATSDTRTQDTQYF. The CDR3 coding sequence is TGTGCCACCAGTGATACTAGGACCCAGGATACGCAGTATTTT.

Ten or more counts support this clonotype. The gene calls are TRBV7-9 and TRBJ2-5; a weak D match, TRBD1 (6 bases). The CDR3 is made up of 12 amino acids. Germline assignment: CDR1 SEHNR and CDR2 FQNEAQ (reference sequence). Between the trimmed V and J ends, which lost 5 bases and 5 bases, there was a span of 9 bases. The CDR3 here is CASSAGDETQYF. DNA of the CDR3: TGTGCCAGCAGCGCAGGGGACGAGACCCAGTACTTC. The full variable domain, rest sourced from reference TRBV7-9 and TRBJ2-5, is DTGVSQNPRHKITKRGQNVTFRCDPISEHNRLYWYRQTLGQGPEFLTYFQNEAQLEKSRLLSDRFSAERPKGSFSTLEIQRTEQGDSAMYLCASSAGDETQYFGPGTRLLVL.

This clonotype was seen a handful of times. The chain employs TRBV6-2 or TRBV6-3 and TRBJ2-6, with D unresolved. V dropped 0 bases and J dropped 1 base, with 10 bases sitting between them. The germline CDR1 and CDR2 sequences are MNHEY and SVGEGT. The CDR3 is 17 amino acids. CDR3 nucleotides: TGTGCCAGCAGTTACTCCAACCTTAGGTCTGGGGCCAACGTCCTGACTTTC. This sequence encodes CASSYSNLRSGANVLTF.

This clonotype was counted many times. The chain carries TRBV5-1 and TRBJ1-2, with 10 bases aligning to TRBD1. The V gene's germline CDR1 is SGHRS and CDR2 YFSETQ. The CDR3 covers 17 residues. V shed 4 bases and J 6 bases; nucleotides not matched to a gene: 15. CDR3 sequence reads: CASSPPPSGTGVDGYTF. Here the CDR3 DNA reads TGCGCCAGCAGCCCCCCCCCGTCCGGGACAGGGGTAGATGGCTACACCTTC.

This clonotype was observed at least ten times. CDR3 DNA sequence: TGTGCCAGCAGAATGCAGGGACAGGGACAAGAGACCCAGTACTTC. Translating it yields CASRMQGQGQETQYF. This chain uses TRBV28 with TRBJ2-5; 9 positions agree with TRBD1. The CDR3 is made up of 15 amino acids. V shed 6 bases and J 2 bases; nucleotides not matched to a gene: 7. Germline lookup yields CDR1 MDHEN and CDR2 SYDVKM.

This clonotype occurred a few times. The chain joins TRBV24-1 to TRBJ2-1; 12 nucleotides match TRBD1. J lost 8 bases, V lost 4 bases, and 5 bases had no gene match. CDR3 size: 15 residues. Germline CDR1 reads KGHDR; CDR2 reads SFDVKD. This CDR3 is CATSEQGQGADEQFF. The CDR3 nucleotides are TGTGCCACCAGTGAACAGGGACAGGGGGCCGATGAGCAGTTCTTC.

This clonotype showed up many times. CDR3 in amino acids: CASSSVDSSGTQYF. Written as DNA, the CDR3 is TGCGCCAGCAGCTCCGTGGACTCTTCTGGGACCCAGTACTTC. This chain links TRBV5-1 with TRBJ2-5; possibly TRBD2 for D (5 bases). The V and J ends lost 3 bases and 7 bases respectively, with 16 bases between them. Germline CDR1 is SGHRS and CDR2 is YFSETQ. The CDR3 is 14 residues long.

This chain uses TRBV5-1 with TRBJ2-3, with 11 bases identical to TRBD1. Germline CDR1 SGHRS, CDR2 YFSETQ. Trimming removed 1 base from V and 5 bases from J; junction bases left unmatched: 9. The length of the CDR3 is 17 residues. This CDR3 reads CASSLWGSGQGGDTQYF. The CDR3 nucleotides read TGCGCCAGCAGCTTGTGGGGCTCGGGACAGGGGGGAGATACGCAGTATTTT.

The table lists this clonotype with many counts. J is TRBJ2-1 and V is TRBV9; 10 bases map to TRBD1. V lost 3 bases to trimming and J lost 6 bases; unmatched junction nucleotides: 3. The CDR3 has 14 amino acids. Germline V lookup: CDR1 SGDLS, CDR2 YYNGEE. The CDR3 DNA sequence: TGTGCCAGCAGCGCCGGGACAGGGGCCAATGAGCAGTTCTTC. Translation gives CASSAGTGANEQFF.

This chain joins TRBV11-3 and TRBJ2-3; D possibly matches TRBD1 or TRBD2 (5 bases each). V lost 5 bases to trimming and J lost 6 bases, with 15 bases between them. This CDR3 has 14 residues. Germline CDR1 reads SGHNT; CDR2 reads YENEEA. CDR3 sequence (DNA): TGTGCCAGCAGCCCAAGGGGCAGGGAGGATACGCAGTATTTT. Its translation: CASSPRGREDTQYF.

V gene TRBV7-2 combines with J gene TRBJ2-3; D gene uncertain. Germline V CDR1 and CDR2: SGHTA, FQGNSA. The CDR3 runs to 14 residues. Trimming pared 0 bases from V and 3 bases from J, leaving 7 bases between. This chain's CDR3 is CASSLAGFTDTQYF. The CDR3 nucleotides are TGTGCCAGCAGCTTAGCGGGTTTTACAGATACGCAGTATTTT.

The V and J genes are TRBV20-1 and TRBJ2-1; perhaps D is TRBD1 or TRBD2 (5 bases each). There are 16 residues in the CDR3. Germline assignment: CDR1 DFQATT and CDR2 SNEGSKA (reference sequence). The ends were cut back, 0 bases at V and 8 bases at J, with 20 bases in the middle. In DNA, the CDR3 is TGCAGTGCTAGAGATTGGGACGGGGTGGCTGGCTATGAGCAGTTCTTC. Its translation is CSARDWDGVAGYEQFF.

The genes are TRBV4-2 and TRBJ1-1; D unresolved. This CDR3 has 15 amino acids. V lost 0 bases to trimming and J lost 5 bases, with 13 bases between them. Germline CDR1 reads LGHNA; CDR2 reads YNFKEQ. DNA for the CDR3: TGTGCCAGCAGCCAAGATTCGGGGTTGAGGACTGAAGCTTTCTTT. This encodes CASSQDSGLRTEAFF.

The chain recombines TRBV27 with TRBJ2-5, with D possibly being TRBD2 (5 bases). With 0 bases removed from V and 5 bases from J, the gap between germline ends came to 13 bases. Germline V CDR1 and CDR2: MNHEY, SMNVEV (reference sequence). The CDR3 runs to 15 residues. CDR3 region: CASSLSASYRETQYF. The CDR3 DNA is TGTGCCAGCAGTTTATCGGCTAGCTACCGGGAGACCCAGTACTTC.

The table lists this clonotype with many counts. The J gene is TRBJ2-5, the V gene TRBV4-3; D might be TRBD1 or TRBD2, each matching 5 bases. Trimming cost V 2 bases and J 5 bases, with 15 bases left between them. This CDR3 spans 15 amino acids. Germline CDR1 is LGHNA and CDR2 is YSLEER. CDR3 residues: CASSQIGGSGETQYF. The DNA of the CDR3 is TGCGCCAGCAGCCAAATAGGCGGGTCAGGGGAGACCCAGTACTTC.

The rearrangement uses TRBV29-1 and TRBJ1-1; D is unresolved. V was pared by 7 bases and J by 3 bases, with 9 bases between. This CDR3 has 11 amino acids. In germline, CDR1 is SQVTM, CDR2 ANQGSEA. The CDR3 sequence: CSAQLDTEAFF. The CDR3 nucleotides read TGCAGCGCCCAGCTAGACACTGAAGCTTTCTTT.

A few counts support this clonotype. CDR3: CASSSPSVGAGGYTF. The CDR3 DNA sequence: TGTGCCAGCAGCTCCCCTTCCGTGGGCGCAGGTGGCTACACCTTC. This rearrangement joins TRBV9 to TRBJ1-2; D is ambiguous. Trimming shortened V by 4 bases and J by 7 bases, and 20 bases separated the two germline ends. CDR1 is SGDLS, CDR2 YYNGEE, per germline. This CDR3 region has 15 residues.

This clonotype was recorded many times. J is TRBJ2-3 and V is TRBV20-1, with TRBD2 matching 10 bases. Per germline, CDR1 DFQATT and CDR2 SNEGSKA (reference sequence). Unmatched junction bases numbered 9, after V lost 1 base and J lost 2 bases. CDR3 length: 17 amino acids. As DNA, the CDR3 is TGCAGTGCTAGAGCCCTGGGACTAGCGCTAATCACAGATACGCAGTATTTT. Translating gives CSARALGLALITDTQYF.

This clonotype has a handful of counts. V is TRBV11-2 and J is TRBJ2-5, with TRBD2 matching over 9 bases. This CDR3 region has 16 residues. Germline CDR1 and CDR2: SGHAT and FQNNGV. With 2 bases clipped from V and 3 bases from J, the junction kept 7 bases outside the gene matches. CDR3 coding DNA: TGTGCCAGCAGCTTAAACCCTAGCGGGGTCAAAGAGACCCAGTACTTC. Amino acids: CASSLNPSGVKETQYF.

This clonotype was observed at least ten times. The rearrangement joins TRBV12-3 or TRBV12-4 to TRBJ1-1, with 10 bases identical to TRBD1. With 6 bases clipped from V and 1 base from J, the junction kept 8 bases outside the gene matches. The CDR3 spans 16 residues. CDR3 region: CASRSGTGAKNTEAFF. In DNA, the CDR3 is TGTGCCAGCAGATCCGGGACAGGGGCGAAGAACACTGAAGCTTTCTTT.

This clonotype was counted at least ten times. This chain uses TRBV30 with TRBJ2-2; D might be TRBD1 (8 bases). Germline CDR1 is GTSNPN and CDR2 is SVGIG (reference sequence). The CDR3 length is 14 residues. V shed 5 bases and J shed 6 bases, with 16 bases lying between them. The CDR3 DNA reads TGTGCCTGGGATGGACAGGGAGGGGCCGGGGAGCTGTTTTTT. Translating it yields CAWDGQGGAGELFF.

This clonotype was found once. The chain carries TRBV2 and TRBJ1-5; tentative D call: TRBD1 (6 bases). CDR3 length: 15 residues. Germline loops: CDR1 SNHLY, CDR2 FYNNEI. V was shortened by 5 bases and J by 2 bases, with 13 bases between the two germline ends. The CDR3 sequence: CASSYRAWGNQPQHF. The CDR3 nucleotides read TGTGCCAGCAGTTACAGGGCCTGGGGCAATCAGCCCCAGCATTTT. The variable domain in full, completed from reference TRBV2 and TRBJ1-5, reads EPEVTQTPSHQVTQMGQEVILRCVPISNHLYFYWYRQILGQKVEFLVSFYNNEISEKSEIFDDQFSVERPDGSNFTLKIRSTKLEDSAMYFCASSYRAWGNQPQHFGDGTRLSIL.

J is TRBJ1-6 and V is TRBV12-3 or TRBV12-4; D gene ambiguous. Between the trimmed V and J ends, which lost 6 bases and 5 bases, there was a span of 20 bases. CDR3 length: 17 amino acids. This CDR3 reads CASSSRGGIADNSPLHF. The CDR3 nucleotides are TGTGCCAGCAGCTCCCGAGGAGGAATAGCGGATAATTCACCCCTCCACTTT.